This TCR beta chain is drawn from a study of blood T cell repertoires in COVID-19. Sequencing used immunoSEQ multiplex PCR; TCRdb keeps in-frame clones, though not all of them. The sample yields about 220,000 clones, 80% to 90% seen once. The CDR3 is made up of 15 amino acids. Trimming pared 4 bases from V and 1 base from J, leaving 13 bases between. Germline-derived CDR1 and CDR2 are PRHDT and FYEKMQ (reference sequence). Everyone who took part was roughly 18 to 89 years old, and they came from over 20 US areas. Cohort placement rested on clinical history that participants reported themselves. The count of this clone is one.

This clonotype was sampled from a woman aged 18-29 years in a cohort exposed to, infected with or recovered from COVID-19 (not recorded which). The sample consisted of PBMCs or T cells enriched from blood (not recorded which). The chain recombines TRBV13 with TRBJ1-1; a weak D match, TRBD1 (6 bases). For the CDR3, the DNA is TGTGCCAGCAGCTCTACGGACAGACCGAACACTGAAGCTTTCTTT. It translates to CASSSTDRPNTEAFF.